The clone carrying this TCR beta chain was seen only once. Produced via immunoSEQ multiplex PCR; TCRdb's table is partial and in-frame only. This sample carries 2 million to 2.5 million clones, about 93% of them seen once, and the ten largest clones take 1.5% to 2%. The data stem from a study of shared clonotypes between healthy human individuals. On the study more broadly: Per donor, three plates held CD4 naive cells, three held CD4 memory, two held CD8 naive and one held CD8 memory.

The CDR3 has 14 amino acids. Deletions cut 0 bases from V and 3 bases from J, with 9 bases between. CDR1 LGHNA and CDR2 YNFKEQ come from the germline V gene. CD8 cells classed as naive were CD45RO-negative and positively selected for CCR7, excluding terminally differentiated effector memory CD45RA+ cells. The sequenced sample was naive CD8+ T cells from PBMCs. The clonotype was recovered from a man aged 18 to 35 in good health. Some clones in this sample may be carry-over from other donors' samples. The rearrangement uses TRBV4-2 and TRBJ2-7; perhaps TRBD1 as D (5 bases). The CDR3 reads CASSQEWTNYEQYF. The CDR3 coding sequence is TGTGCCAGCAGCCAAGAATGGACAAACTACGAGCAGTACTTC.